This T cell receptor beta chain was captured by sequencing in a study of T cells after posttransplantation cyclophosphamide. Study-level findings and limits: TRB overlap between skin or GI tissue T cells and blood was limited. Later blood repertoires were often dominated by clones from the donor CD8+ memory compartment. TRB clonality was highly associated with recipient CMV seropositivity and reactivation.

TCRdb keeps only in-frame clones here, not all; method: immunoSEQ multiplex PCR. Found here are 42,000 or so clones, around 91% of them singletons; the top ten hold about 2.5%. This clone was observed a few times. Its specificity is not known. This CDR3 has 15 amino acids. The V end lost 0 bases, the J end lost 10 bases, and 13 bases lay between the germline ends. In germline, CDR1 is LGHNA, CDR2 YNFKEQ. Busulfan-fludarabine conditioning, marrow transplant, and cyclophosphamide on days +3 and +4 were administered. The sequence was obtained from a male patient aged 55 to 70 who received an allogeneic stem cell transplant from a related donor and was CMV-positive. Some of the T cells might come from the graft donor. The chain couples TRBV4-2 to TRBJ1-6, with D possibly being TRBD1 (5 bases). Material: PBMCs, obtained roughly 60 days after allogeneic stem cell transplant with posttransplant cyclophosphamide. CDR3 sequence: CASSQELGGGSPLHF. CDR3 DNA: TGTGCCAGCAGCCAAGAGCTTGGGGGAGGCTCACCCCTCCACTTT.